This is a list of T cell receptor beta chains from one sample in a study of T cell repertoires in ileal Crohn's disease. Sequencing was performed with immunoSEQ multiplex PCR; in TCRdb, only in-frame clones are kept and a portion is missing. There are around 5,600 clones in the sample; approximately 80% occur only once, and about 32% lies in the top ten. Sequencing was done on a sample of ileal tissue. The receptors were gathered from an adult with Crohn's disease. Both conserved end residues are part of each CDR3. D genes are given only for firm matches. Some rows have no size entry. The others give once, few or many, or a class for an expanded clone.

abundance: -; d_gene: TRBD2; v_gene: TRBV7-6; j_gene: TRBJ2-3; CDR3aa: CASSLGLAGKDTQYF; CDR3nt: TGTGCCAGCAGCTTAGGTCTAGCGGGGAAGGATACGCAGTATTTT
abundance: -; d_gene: -; v_gene: TRBV4-3; j_gene: TRBJ2-5; CDR3aa: CASSPGQGVETQYF; CDR3nt: TGCGCCAGCAGCCCCGGGCAAGGTGTGGAGACCCAGTACTTC
abundance: few; d_gene: -; v_gene: TRBV5-1; j_gene: TRBJ1-2; CDR3aa: CASSLNLQGTGGYTF; CDR3nt: TGCGCCAGCAGCTTGAATCTGCAGGGGACGGGGGGCTACACCTTC
abundance: -; d_gene: -; v_gene: TRBV6-6; j_gene: TRBJ1-3; CDR3aa: CASSGLAGNTIYF; CDR3nt: TGTGCCAGCAGTGGCCTGGCCGGAAACACCATATATTTT
abundance: few; d_gene: TRBD1; v_gene: TRBV13; j_gene: TRBJ1-4; CDR3aa: CASSPDRGRGKLFF; CDR3nt: TGTGCCAGCAGCCCGGACAGGGGGCGTGGAAAACTGTTTTTT
abundance: -; d_gene: -; v_gene: TRBV21-1; j_gene: TRBJ1-6; CDR3aa: CASSRSRSTGISSYNSPLHF; CDR3nt: TGTGCCAGCAGCAGAAGTCGTAGTACAGGGATAAGCTCCTATAATTCACCCCTCCACTTT
abundance: -; d_gene: TRBD1; v_gene: TRBV6-4; j_gene: TRBJ1-1; CDR3aa: CASLDREDLITEAFF; CDR3nt: TGTGCCAGCCTGGACAGGGAAGACCTAATCACTGAAGCTTTCTTT
abundance: few; d_gene: -; v_gene: TRBV27; j_gene: TRBJ1-6; CDR3aa: CASGGKVSSYNSPLHF; CDR3nt: TGTGCCAGCGGAGGGAAGGTTAGCTCCTATAATTCACCCCTCCACTTT
abundance: once; d_gene: -; v_gene: TRBV1; j_gene: TRBJ2-1; CDR3aa: CTSSQFHLWGFF; CDR3nt: TGCACCAGCAGCCAATTTCACCTATGGGGGTTCTTC
abundance: few; d_gene: TRBD2; v_gene: TRBV6-1; j_gene: TRBJ2-2; CDR3aa: CASMVPRGAGELFF; CDR3nt: TGTGCCAGCATGGTTCCGCGGGGGGCCGGGGAGCTGTTTTTT
abundance: -; d_gene: -; v_gene: TRBV14; j_gene: TRBJ1-1; CDR3aa: CASSQDPVDEAFF; CDR3nt: TGTGCCAGCAGCCAAGATCCAGTTGATGAAGCTTTCTTT
abundance: -; d_gene: TRBD1; v_gene: TRBV23-1; j_gene: TRBJ2-3; CDR3aa: CASRRTGGCTDTQYF; CDR3nt: TGCGCCAGCAGGCGAACAGGGGGCTGCACAGATACGCAGTATTTT
abundance: few; d_gene: TRBD1; v_gene: TRBV5-1; j_gene: TRBJ1-1; CDR3aa: CASSAGTGIEAFF; CDR3nt: TGCGCCAGCAGCGCTGGGACAGGGATTGAAGCTTTCTTT
abundance: -; d_gene: TRBD1; v_gene: TRBV6-1; j_gene: TRBJ2-3; CDR3aa: CASSVRGLRTDTQYF; CDR3nt: TGTGCCAGCAGTGTGAGGGGGCTTCGGACAGATACGCAGTATTTT
abundance: -; d_gene: TRBD2; v_gene: TRBV27; j_gene: TRBJ2-1; CDR3aa: CASSSRISGGIEQFF; CDR3nt: TGTGCCAGCAGTTCTCGGATTAGCGGGGGTATTGAGCAGTTCTTC
abundance: -; d_gene: -; v_gene: TRBV2; j_gene: TRBJ2-7; CDR3aa: CASSEAADTIYEQYF; CDR3nt: TGTGCCAGCAGTGAAGCGGCGGACACAATCTACGAGCAGTACTTC
abundance: -; d_gene: -; v_gene: TRBV7-6; j_gene: TRBJ2-7; CDR3aa: CASSLRIFDRYEQYF; CDR3nt: TGTGCCAGCAGCTTAAGGATCTTCGACCGCTACGAGCAGTACTTC
abundance: -; d_gene: -; v_gene: TRBV7-3; j_gene: TRBJ2-1; CDR3aa: CASSPSGTAYNEQFF; CDR3nt: TGTGCCAGCAGCCCATCGGGAACAGCCTACAATGAGCAGTTCTTC
abundance: -; d_gene: TRBD1; v_gene: TRBV19; j_gene: TRBJ2-3; CDR3aa: CATQRQGAGDTQYF; CDR3nt: TGTGCCACCCAGAGGCAGGGGGCGGGAGATACGCAGTATTTT
abundance: -; d_gene: -; v_gene: TRBV6-1; j_gene: TRBJ2-7; CDR3aa: CASSEAGYEQYF; CDR3nt: TGTGCCAGCAGTGAAGCGGGCTACGAGCAGTACTTC
abundance: -; d_gene: TRBD1; v_gene: TRBV7-9; j_gene: TRBJ1-1; CDR3aa: CASRGTVGRGNTEAFF; CDR3nt: TGTGCCAGCAGGGGGACAGTCGGAAGGGGAAACACTGAAGCTTTCTTT
abundance: once; d_gene: -; v_gene: TRBV19; j_gene: TRBJ2-3; CDR3aa: CASSILGAADTQYF; CDR3nt: TGTGCCAGTAGTATTTTGGGGGCAGCAGATACGCAGTATTTT
abundance: -; d_gene: -; v_gene: TRBV10-1; j_gene: TRBJ1-5; CDR3aa: CASSLMVRRNQPQHF; CDR3nt: TGCGCCAGCAGTCTAATGGTAAGGCGAAATCAGCCCCAGCATTTT
abundance: -; d_gene: TRBD2; v_gene: TRBV28; j_gene: TRBJ2-5; CDR3aa: CASKRWASGGALETQYF; CDR3nt: TGTGCCAGCAAAAGGTGGGCTAGCGGGGGGGCCCTGGAGACCCAGTACTTC
abundance: -; d_gene: -; v_gene: TRBV30; j_gene: TRBJ1-2; CDR3aa: CAWSEGRGYGYTF; CDR3nt: TGTGCCTGGAGTGAGGGCCGCGGCTATGGCTACACCTTC
abundance: -; d_gene: TRBD1; v_gene: TRBV7-3; j_gene: TRBJ1-6; CDR3aa: CASSQGQGNSPLHF; CDR3nt: TGTGCCAGCAGCCAGGGACAGGGGAATTCACCCCTCCACTTT
abundance: once; d_gene: -; v_gene: TRBV27; j_gene: TRBJ1-3; CDR3aa: CASREGVAGNTIYF; CDR3nt: TGTGCCAGCAGAGAAGGGGTAGCAGGAAACACCATATATTTT
abundance: -; d_gene: -; v_gene: TRBV5-1; j_gene: TRBJ1-3; CDR3aa: CASSLERGGNTIYF; CDR3nt: TGCGCCAGCAGCTTGGAAAGGGGTGGAAACACCATATATTTT
abundance: -; d_gene: -; v_gene: TRBV15; j_gene: TRBJ1-4; CDR3aa: CATSRDLVKAGNEKLFF; CDR3nt: TGTGCCACCAGCAGAGATCTGGTAAAGGCAGGGAATGAAAAACTGTTTTTT
abundance: -; d_gene: TRBD1; v_gene: TRBV19; j_gene: TRBJ2-7; CDR3aa: CASSIGMGWDRLSYEQYF; CDR3nt: TGTGCCAGTAGTATAGGAATGGGCTGGGACAGACTCTCCTACGAGCAGTACTTC
abundance: medium-sized; d_gene: TRBD2; v_gene: TRBV28; j_gene: TRBJ2-7; CDR3aa: CASSTTSGISYEQYF; CDR3nt: TGTGCCAGCAGCACGACTAGCGGGATATCCTACGAGCAGTACTTC
abundance: -; d_gene: -; v_gene: TRBV10-1; j_gene: TRBJ2-1; CDR3aa: CASSIDPSSDEQFF; CDR3nt: TGCGCCAGCAGTATTGATCCCTCCTCGGATGAGCAGTTCTTC
abundance: -; d_gene: -; v_gene: TRBV29-1; j_gene: TRBJ2-7; CDR3aa: CSVEWSYEQYF; CDR3nt: TGCAGCGTTGAGTGGTCCTACGAGCAGTACTTC
abundance: -; d_gene: -; v_gene: TRBV7-6; j_gene: TRBJ2-7; CDR3aa: CASSSGLLTTYEQYF; CDR3nt: TGTGCCAGCAGCTCGGGACTCCTCACGACCTACGAGCAGTACTTC
abundance: -; d_gene: TRBD1; v_gene: TRBV7-9; j_gene: TRBJ1-2; CDR3aa: CASSLAGGTGHGYTF; CDR3nt: TGTGCCAGCAGCTTAGCGGGCGGGACAGGGCATGGCTACACCTTC
abundance: few; d_gene: TRBD1; v_gene: TRBV7-6; j_gene: TRBJ2-5; CDR3aa: CASSSKTGTKETQYF; CDR3nt: TGTGCCAGCAGCTCTAAGACAGGGACCAAAGAGACCCAGTACTTC
abundance: once; d_gene: TRBD1; v_gene: TRBV7-8; j_gene: TRBJ1-1; CDR3aa: CASSLRDRWAGNTEAFF; CDR3nt: TGTGCCAGCAGCTTAAGGGACAGGTGGGCGGGGAACACTGAAGCTTTCTTT
abundance: -; d_gene: -; v_gene: TRBV28; j_gene: TRBJ2-2; CDR3aa: CASRFSRAQGELFF; CDR3nt: TGTGCCAGCAGATTCAGCAGGGCACAGGGGGAGCTGTTTTTT
abundance: -; d_gene: -; v_gene: TRBV6-1; j_gene: TRBJ1-2; CDR3aa: CASSIDPNYGYTF; CDR3nt: TGTGCCAGCAGCATCGACCCAAACTATGGCTACACCTTC
abundance: -; d_gene: TRBD2; v_gene: TRBV6-5; j_gene: TRBJ2-3; CDR3aa: CASRSGTKRVDTQYF; CDR3nt: TGTGCCAGCAGGTCCGGGACTAAGAGGGTGGATACGCAGTATTTT
abundance: -; d_gene: -; v_gene: TRBV7-2; j_gene: TRBJ2-5; CDR3aa: CASSSMGRDQETQYF; CDR3nt: TGTGCCAGCAGCTCGATGGGACGGGACCAAGAGACCCAGTACTTC